A single T cell receptor (beta chain) is shown here with its context. Antigen specificity is unknown. The CDR3 covers 15 residues. Germline V lookup: CDR1 ENHRY, CDR2 SYGVKD. V lost 6 bases, J lost 1 base, and 4 bases stayed unmatched. This sample is drawn from a study of T cell clonotyping in hematopoietic cell transplantation. Study overall: Cytoreduction preceded collection of pretransplant recipient samples.

This table comes from immunoSEQ multiplex PCR, and its TCRdb copy is limited to in-frame clones, with some not included. This table has about 43,000 clones, roughly 85% appearing once. Findings and limits, study-wide: Pathologically expanded recipient clonotypes increased progressively from day 30 to day 180 as diversity fell.

Time point defined: recipient sample about 28 days before transplant, after cytoreduction. Samples: about 28 days before transplant, then days 30, 100 and 180 after. The sample was peripheral blood mononuclear cells, taken before stem cell transplant. This rearrangement joins TRBV10-3 to TRBJ2-1; 9 bases are a match to TRBD2. The source is a man in his fifties or sixties with acute myeloid leukemia. Some clones in this sample may be carry-over from other donors' samples. The CDR3 protein is CAISGAGGSYNEQFF. In nucleotides, the CDR3 is TGTGCCATCAGCGGAGCGGGGGGATCCTACAATGAGCAGTTCTTC.